The 22 T cell receptor beta chains listed next were all sequenced from one sample in a study of T cells in women clearing cervical HPV infection. TCRdb's table, derived via immunoSEQ multiplex PCR, lists solely in-frame clones and lacks some. The sample totals about 25,000 clones. Sequencing input: blood buffy coat. The receptors derive from a woman aged 18-70 years with a cervical HPV16 infection that either progressed to CIN3+ or cleared (not recorded which).

As for this clone: The CDR3 extends 3 residues past the end of the read, so its final part is completed from the germline J gene. J is TRBJ1-4 and V is TRBV6-2 or TRBV6-3, with D unresolved. The CDR3 is 12 amino acids. The germline gives CDR1 MNHEY, CDR2 SVGEGT. CDR3 DNA, as far as it was read: TGTGCCAGCAGTTACAGGGTTTCACCA. Protein: CASSYRVSP. The CDR3, in full, reads CASSYRVSPLFF.

A note on this clone: An end of the junction does not agree with germline; a read error may underlie this. The read ends 3 residues early relative to the CDR3; the germline J gene fills the gap. The chain has TRBV7-2 and TRBJ2-3; TRBD2 aligns across 12 bases. This CDR3 has 15 residues. Germline CDR1 SGHTA, CDR2 FQGNSA. The sequenced CDR3 bases are TGTGCCAGTGATCGACTAGCGGGAGTTTCAGAGACG. This translates into CASDRLAGVSET. The complete CDR3 sequence is CASDRLAGVSETQYF. The whole variable domain, filled in from reference TRBV7-2 and TRBJ2-3, reads GAGVSQSPSNKVTEKGKDVELRCDPISGHTALYWYRQSLGQGLEFLIYFQGNSAPDKSGLPSDRFSAERTGGSVSTLTIQRTQQEDSAVYLCASDRLAGVSETQYFGPGTRLTVL.

Comments on this clone: The CDR3 end is not reached by the read, which stops 3 residues before it; the germline J gene fills it in. This chain joins TRBV2 and TRBJ1-2; D is perhaps TRBD1 (5 bases). The CDR3 has 14 residues. Germline V gives CDR1 SNHLY, CDR2 FYNNEI. The DNA read from the CDR3 is TGTGCCAGCAGTGGACTAGCGGGGCACTACGAC. Residues: CASSGLAGHYD. From start to end, the CDR3 is CASSGLAGHYDYTF.

The CDR3 spells CASSLFERNTEAFF. CDR3 DNA, as far as it was read: TGTGCCAGCAGCTTATTTGAGCGGAACACTGAA. The V and J genes are TRBV11-2 and TRBJ1-1, with D unclear. The read terminates 3 residues ahead of where the CDR3 ends, so the germline J gene completes it. This CDR3 has 14 amino acids. Germline V gives CDR1 SGHAT, CDR2 FQNNGV. Trimming pared 2 bases from V and 1 base from J, leaving 8 bases between.

Turning to this clone: The CDR3 end is not reached by the read, which stops 3 residues before it; the germline J gene fills it in. J is TRBJ2-1 and V is TRBV4-1; 12 positions match TRBD2. CDR3 length equals 15 residues. V lost 4 bases, J lost 7 bases, and 5 bases stayed unmatched. CDR1 and CDR2 (germline): MGHRA, YSYEKL. The chain's CDR3 is CASSPPGTSGNEQFF. Partial CDR3 DNA: TGCGCCAGCAGCCCCCCCGGGACTAGCGGGAATGAG.

Details on this clone: The CDR3 end falls 3 residues outside the read, so it is completed with the germline J gene. This chain links TRBV7-9 with TRBJ1-5; D is unclear. Trimming removed 5 bases from V and 2 bases from J, with 7 bases in between. Germline values: CDR1 SEHNR, CDR2 FQNEAQ (reference sequence). This CDR3 is built from 13 residues. The CDR3 DNA, read in part, is TGTGCCAGCAGCAGGGTTGGCAATCAGCCC. Translation: CASSRVGNQP. The full-length CDR3 reads as CASSRVGNQPQHF.

As to this clone: The CDR3 is cut off 3 residues early in the read; its end comes from the germline J gene. This chain connects TRBV20-1 to TRBJ2-7; 11 bases line up with TRBD1. CDR1 is DFQATT, CDR2 SNEGSKA, per germline (reference sequence). V lost 7 bases and J lost 6; bases outside the gene matches: 11. This CDR3 comprises 14 residues. Incomplete CDR3 DNA: TGCAGTGGTTTAGGAAGGACAGGGGGCTTCGAG. It is translated as CSGLGRTGGFE. The full CDR3 sequence reads CSGLGRTGGFEQYF.

A note on this clone: Read sequence stops 3 residues before the CDR3 end, and the germline J gene provides the missing end. This chain joins TRBV5-1 and TRBJ2-5; the D is unclear. V lost 3 bases and J lost 2, with 8 bases in between. This CDR3 contains 13 residues. Germline V CDR1 and CDR2: SGHRS, YFSETQ. The covered CDR3 bases are TGCGCCAGCAGCTCAAGACTGCAAGAGACC. Amino acid sequence: CASSSRLQET. The entire CDR3 sequence reads CASSSRLQETQYF.

Remarks on this clone: With the read ending 3 residues before the CDR3 end, the germline J gene is used to fill in that end. The chain combines TRBV5-1 with TRBJ1-1; 7 positions agree with TRBD1. J was trimmed by 0 bases and V by 1 base; bases with no gene match: 3. This CDR3 spans 15 amino acids. Germline CDR1 is SGHRS and CDR2 is YFSETQ. The CDR3 DNA, read in part, is TGCGCCAGCAGCTTGACAGGGGTTCTGAACACTGAA. Protein sequence: CASSLTGVLNTE. The entire CDR3 sequence reads CASSLTGVLNTEAFF.

For this clone: Read sequence stops 3 residues before the CDR3 end, and the germline J gene provides the missing end. The V gene is TRBV7-6, the J gene TRBJ2-3; tentative D call: TRBD2 (6 bases). This CDR3 is built from 17 residues. CDR1 and CDR2 (germline): SGHVS, FNYEAQ. Trimming removed 5 bases from V and 1 base from J, with 19 bases in between. The CDR3 DNA, read in part, is TGTGCCAGCAGCCGGATGCAGGGCGGGGAAGGCACAGATACG. Translation gives CASSRMQGGEGTDT. The whole CDR3 protein is CASSRMQGGEGTDTQYF. The whole variable domain, remainder taken from reference TRBV7-6 and TRBJ2-3, is GAGVSQSPRYKVTKRGQDVALRCDPISGHVSLYWYRQALGQGPEFLTYFNYEAQQDKSGLPNDRFSAERPEGSISTLTIQRTEQRDSAMYRCASSRMQGGEGTDTQYFGPGTRLTVL.

For this clone: The missing CDR3 end, 3 residues past where the read stops, is filled in from the germline J gene. The chain joins TRBV30 to TRBJ2-7; possibly TRBD1 for D (5 bases). The V and J ends lost 4 bases and 2 bases respectively, with 12 bases between them. This CDR3 region has 13 residues. Looked up from germline, CDR1 is GTSNPN and CDR2 is SVGIG (reference sequence). The CDR3 DNA, read in part, is TGTGCCTGGAATACGCTAGGGGCCTACGAG. Translated, it gives CAWNTLGAYE. The whole CDR3 sequence reads CAWNTLGAYEQYF.

On this clone: The CDR3 end is not reached by the read, which stops 3 residues before it; the germline J gene fills it in. The rearrangement links TRBV4-1 to TRBJ1-1; D unresolved. The germline V gene has CDR1 MGHRA and CDR2 YSYEKL. V was trimmed by 4 bases and J by 2 bases, leaving 11 bases between them. The CDR3 has 14 amino acids. The CDR3 loop reads CASSPRQVNTEAFF. The part of the CDR3 DNA that was read is TGCGCCAGCAGCCCCCGACAAGTTAACACTGAA.

A word on this clone: Read coverage stops 3 residues before the CDR3 terminus; the germline J gene supplies the remainder. This sequence joins TRBV19 and TRBJ1-2; the D gene is possibly TRBD1 (6 bases). V gave up 6 bases and J gave up 2 bases, with 16 bases separating them. Germline V lookup: CDR1 LNHDA, CDR2 SQIVND (reference sequence). CDR3 size: 15 residues. The covered CDR3 bases are TGTGCCAGTAGGGACAGATCGGGGTTGAACTATGGC. Amino acids: CASRDRSGLNYG. The CDR3 in its entirety is CASRDRSGLNYGYTF.

Concerning this clone: Read data end 3 residues before the CDR3 end; the end is taken from the germline J gene. The chain is built from TRBV2 and TRBJ1-1, with TRBD1 identical over 7 bases. V shed 9 bases and J 0 bases; nucleotides not matched to a gene: 7. Germline V gene lookup returns CDR1 SNHLY and CDR2 FYNNEI. The CDR3 is made up of 14 amino acids. The CDR3 reads CARSMGQLNTEAFF. CDR3 bases read: TGTGCCAGATCTATGGGACAGCTGAACACTGAA.

Note on this clone: The CDR3 extends 3 residues past the end of the read, so its final part is completed from the germline J gene. J is TRBJ1-2 and V is TRBV5-1; a possible D gene is TRBD1 (6 bases). CDR3 length: 13 residues. The germline V gene has CDR1 SGHRS and CDR2 YFSETQ. Trimming took 4 bases from V and 4 from J, leaving 11 bases between them. The CDR3 loop reads CASSPRDTYGYTF. Incomplete CDR3 DNA: TGCGCCAGCAGCCCGAGGGACACCTATGGC. Using reference TRBV5-1 and TRBJ1-2 for the parts outside the CDR3, the full variable domain is KAGVTQTPRYLIKTRGQQVTLSCSPISGHRSVSWYQQTPGQGLQFLFEYFSETQRNKGNFPGRFSGRQFSNSRSEMNVSTLELGDSALYLCASSPRDTYGYTFGSGTRLTVV.

As regards this clone: The observed sequence ends 3 residues before the CDR3 terminus, with the missing tail filled in from the germline J gene. The genes are TRBV5-1 and TRBJ1-3, with D perhaps TRBD1 (6 bases). Trimming removed 3 bases from V and 7 bases from J, with 14 bases in between. This CDR3 has 14 residues. Germline-derived CDR1 and CDR2 are SGHRS and YFSETQ. The CDR3 is CASSCYRVCNTIYF. The part of the CDR3 DNA that was read is TGCGCCAGCAGCTGCTACAGGGTTTGCAACACC.

About this clone itself: The CDR3 extends 3 residues past the end of the read, so its final part is completed from the germline J gene. The chain combines TRBV27 with TRBJ2-2, with TRBD2 identical over 12 bases. V lost 6 bases and J lost 2; bases outside the gene matches: 7. The CDR3 consists of 17 residues. CDR1 and CDR2 (germline): MNHEY, SMNVEV (reference sequence). The CDR3 is CASSLPSGGANTGELFF. CDR3 DNA (partial): TGTGCCAGCAGCCTCCCTAGCGGGGGGGCCAACACCGGGGAG.

A word on this clone: The CDR3 is cut off 3 residues early in the read; its end comes from the germline J gene. The chain combines TRBV19 with TRBJ1-1, with 7 positions matching TRBD1. CDR1 LNHDA and CDR2 SQIVND come from the germline V gene (reference sequence). This CDR3 is 15 amino acids long. Germline trimming cut 5 bases from V and 3 bases from J; bases unmatched to any gene: 9. CDR3 DNA, as far as it was read: TGTGCCAGTAGTGCCTACAGGGGCGCGGACACTGAA. It specifies CASSAYRGADTE. The whole CDR3 sequence reads CASSAYRGADTEAFF. Looking up the rest from reference TRBV19 and TRBJ1-1 gives the full variable domain: DGGITQSPKYLFRKEGQNVTLSCEQNLNHDAMYWYRQDPGQGLRLIYYSQIVNDFQKGDIAEGYSVSREKKESFPLTVTSAQKNPTAFYLCASSAYRGADTEAFFGQGTRLTVV.

As for this clone: With the read ending 3 residues before the CDR3 end, the germline J gene is used to fill in that end. This chain connects TRBV28 to TRBJ2-3; tentatively, D is TRBD1 (6 bases). V was shortened by 5 bases and J by 2 bases, with 17 bases between the two germline ends. The length of the CDR3 is 16 residues. Germline V gene lookup returns CDR1 MDHEN and CDR2 SYDVKM. CDR3 protein: CASSPSSTGYTDTQYF. The covered CDR3 bases are TGTGCCAGCAGTCCATCTTCGACAGGTTACACAGATACG.

As regards this clone: Other DNA sequences in this specimen translate into the identical CDR3. Partial CDR3 DNA: TGTGCCAGCTCCCCCCGGGGGGGGACCCACGAC. It specifies CASSPRGGTHD. In full, the CDR3 is CASSPRGGTHDYTF. This chain links TRBV18 with TRBJ1-2, with D perhaps TRBD1 (5 bases). The missing CDR3 end, 3 residues past where the read stops, is filled in from the germline J gene. This CDR3 has 14 amino acids. Germline V lookup: CDR1 KGHSH, CDR2 LQKENI. Using reference TRBV18 and TRBJ1-2 for the parts outside the CDR3, the full variable domain is NAGVMQNPRHLVRRRGQEARLRCSPMKGHSHVYWYRQLPEEGLKFMVYLQKENIIDESGMPKERFSAEFPKEGPSILRIQQVVRGDSAAYFCASSPRGGTHDYTFGSGTRLTVV.

As regards this clone: The observed sequence ends 3 residues before the CDR3 terminus, with the missing tail filled in from the germline J gene. The rearrangement uses TRBV19 and TRBJ1-1; no firm D call. Germline loops: CDR1 LNHDA, CDR2 SQIVND (reference sequence). The CDR3 has 13 amino acids. V was shortened by 5 bases and J by 3 bases, with 10 bases between the two germline ends. Incomplete CDR3 DNA: TGTGCCAGTAGTCTTCAGGTTGACACTGAA. It codes for CASSLQVDTE. The whole CDR3 is CASSLQVDTEAFF.

Comment on this clone: The read ends 3 residues shy of where the CDR3 ends; the end is completed using the germline J gene. This chain links TRBV20-1 with TRBJ2-1; TRBD2 matches 9 bases. J was trimmed by 0 bases and V by 6 bases; bases with no gene match: 9. CDR3 length equals 16 residues. Per germline, CDR1 DFQATT and CDR2 SNEGSKA (reference sequence). CDR3 DNA, as far as it was read: TGCAGTGCCCGAATAATACTAGCGGGCTCCTACAATGAG. Translating gives CSARIILAGSYNE. The whole CDR3 region reads CSARIILAGSYNEQFF.